Listed below are T cell receptor beta chains from one sample, sequenced in a study of OX40 agonist ivuxolimab in advanced cancers. The protocol was immunoSEQ multiplex PCR, while the TCRdb copy is restricted to in-frame clones and leaves out a portion. The sample contains approximately 14,000 clones, almost 80% of which appear only once. The material sequenced was CD4+ or CD8+ T cells sorted from blood, taken in a trial of the OX40 agonist ivuxolimab. Receptors were obtained from an adult with an advanced solid tumor such as melanoma, head and neck, liver or kidney cancer. The CDR3 runs from the conserved cysteine through the conserved F or W. The D gene is left open where the match is weak. Expanded clones are given a class, and other clones once, few, many or no size at all.

>NA|NA|TRBJ1-1|TRBV11-2
TGTGCCAGCGCTTCGGGTCTGGGCTTTAACACTGAAGCTTTCTTT
CASASGLGFNTEAFF
>NA|few|TRBJ2-7|TRBV10-2
TGCGCCAGCAGTGAGTACGGCCCCTCCTACGAGCAGTACTTC
CASSEYGPSYEQYF
>TRBD2|NA|TRBJ2-7|TRBV28
TGTGCCAGCAGTTTCCCGGGACTAGCGGTCTACGAGCAGTACTTC
CASSFPGLAVYEQYF
>NA|NA|TRBJ2-3|TRBV4-1
TGCGCCAGCAGCCAACCGCAGGGGGGCAGCACAGATACGCAGTATTTT
CASSQPQGGSTDTQYF
>NA|NA|TRBJ2-5|TRBV11-2
TGTGCCAGCAGCCCCTACTCAAGCGGGCGCGAATACTTC
CASSPYSSGREYF
>TRBD2|NA|TRBJ2-1|TRBV4-2
TGTGCCAGCAGCCAATACTCTAGCGGGAGGGGGAATGAGCAGTTCTTC
CASSQYSSGRGNEQFF
>NA|NA|TRBJ2-4|TRBV2
TGTGCCAGCAGTGAAGGGGTAGCCAAAAACATTCAGTACTTC
CASSEGVAKNIQYF
>NA|once|TRBJ1-4|TRBV7-9
TGTGCCAGCAGCCCCCCGAGCGGCCTCGGCGAAAAACTGTTTTTT
CASSPPSGLGEKLFF
>TRBD1|NA|TRBJ1-5|TRBV27
TGTGCCAGCAGTGCGGGACAGTCTAGCAATCAGCCCCAGCATTTT
CASSAGQSSNQPQHF
>NA|NA|TRBJ2-7|TRBV6-5
TGTGCCAGCAGTTACGAACGGGTAATGGGATGGGAGCAGTACTTC
CASSYERVMGWEQYF
>NA|NA|TRBJ2-2|TRBV7-3
TGTGCCAGCAGCTTAAAAAGCATATCGAACACCGGGGAGCTGTTTTTT
CASSLKSISNTGELFF
>NA|NA|TRBJ2-7|TRBV27
TGTGCCAGCACCCTTACTCCGTCCTCCTACGAGCAGTACTTC
CASTLTPSSYEQYF
>TRBD2|once|TRBJ2-2|TRBV9
TGTGCCAGCAGCGCACCAACTAGCGGGAGGGCCAGGAACGGGGAGCTGTTTTTT
CASSAPTSGRARNGELFF
>TRBD2|NA|TRBJ2-7|TRBV5-4
TGTGCCAGCAGCCCCAGGCGGGGGGCCTACGAGCAGTACTTC
CASSPRRGAYEQYF
>TRBD2|NA|TRBJ2-1|TRBV7-2
TGTGCCAGCAGCACCGGGACTAAGAGCTCCTACAATGAGCAGTTCTTC
CASSTGTKSSYNEQFF
>NA|once|TRBJ1-1|TRBV7-9
TGTGCCACAGGGGTCACTGAAGCTTTCTTT
CATGVTEAFF
>TRBD2|NA|TRBJ2-1|TRBV6-4
TGTGCCAGCAGAGTGAATAGCGGGAGCTCCTACAATGAGCAGTTCTTC
CASRVNSGSSYNEQFF
>TRBD1|NA|TRBJ2-3|TRBV4-1
TGCGCCAGCAGCCACAGGGACAGGGGGCTTCGGGCAGATACGCAGTATTTT
CASSHRDRGLRADTQYF
>NA|NA|TRBJ1-5|TRBV6-6
TGTGCCAGCAGTTTAGGGCCATATAGCAATCAGCCCCAGCATTTT
CASSLGPYSNQPQHF
>NA|NA|TRBJ2-7|TRBV6-6
TGTGCCAGCAGTTTAAGATCATCCCTGGGCGAGCAGTACTTC
CASSLRSSLGEQYF
>NA|NA|TRBJ2-1|TRBV2
TGTGCCAGCAGGCAGGAAAACTCCTACAATGAGCAGTTCTTC
CASRQENSYNEQFF
>NA|NA|TRBJ2-6|TRBV9
TGTGCCAGCAGCGTAGGGTCTGGGGCCAACGTCCTGACTTTC
CASSVGSGANVLTF
>TRBD1|NA|TRBJ2-7|TRBV2
TGTGCCAGCGGCCGGGACAGGGGGTACGAGCAGTACTTC
CASGRDRGYEQYF
>TRBD1|NA|TRBJ1-1|TRBV6-1
TGTGCCAGTCCGGGACAGGGGGCCACTGAAGCTTTCTTT
CASPGQGATEAFF
>TRBD1|NA|TRBJ1-4|TRBV9
TGTGCCAGCAGCGTTACAGGGGGAGGTGAAAAACTGTTTTTT
CASSVTGGGEKLFF
>NA|NA|TRBJ1-5|TRBV6-5
TGTGCCAGCAGTTACTCGTCCAGTCTTAATCAGCCCCAGCATTTT
CASSYSSSLNQPQHF
>NA|once|TRBJ1-2|TRBV29-1
TGCAGCGTTGTGGCAGGGTTGAGCTATGGCTACACCTTC
CSVVAGLSYGYTF
>TRBD2|NA|TRBJ2-7|TRBV5-1
TGCGCCAGCAGCACGGGGACTAGCGGGATCCCCTACTTC
CASSTGTSGIPYF
>NA|NA|TRBJ1-4|TRBV27
TGTGCCAGCAGTTCCACCCCATGGTCCCTAGGGGAAAAACTGTTTTTT
CASSSTPWSLGEKLFF
>TRBD1|once|TRBJ2-1|TRBV4-1
TGCGCCAGCAGCCAAGCCCCGGGACAGGGCACTATCCATCGCTACAATGAGCAGTTCTTC
CASSQAPGQGTIHRYNEQFF
>NA|NA|TRBJ1-1|TRBV15
TGTGCCACCAGCGTAACAGCTATGAACACTGAAGCTTTCTTT
CATSVTAMNTEAFF
>TRBD2|NA|TRBJ2-6|TRBV13
TGTGCCAGCAGCTTGGGACTAGCGGGCACCTCTGGGGCCAACGTCCTGACTTTC
CASSLGLAGTSGANVLTF
>NA|NA|TRBJ2-3|TRBV5-6
TGTGCCAGCAGAGGGGGGTTCACAGATACGCAGTATTTT
CASRGGFTDTQYF
>NA|NA|TRBJ2-3|TRBV13
TGTGCCAGCAGCTTCCGGGGAGATACGCAGTATTTT
CASSFRGDTQYF
>NA|few|TRBJ1-1|TRBV7-6
TGTGCCAGCAGCCAACGGGACCTTGAAGCTTTCTTT
CASSQRDLEAFF
>NA|NA|TRBJ2-5|TRBV6-5
TGTGCCAGCAGTTTGGGCGGAGGGCGCTTCCAAGAGACCCAGTACTTC
CASSLGGGRFQETQYF
>NA|NA|TRBJ2-1|TRBV19
TGTGCCAGTAGTATCAGGGATAGTCGCTTGAGGGAGCAGTTCTTC
CASSIRDSRLREQFF
>NA|NA|TRBJ1-2|TRBV18
TGTGCCAGCTCACCACCGCCAGGAGGGATCTATGGCTACACCTTC
CASSPPPGGIYGYTF
>NA|NA|TRBJ1-2|TRBV7-9
TGTGCCAGCAGCTTAGGAATTGACAATGGCTACACCTTC
CASSLGIDNGYTF
>NA|NA|TRBJ1-1|TRBV5-6
TGTGCCAGCAGCCCGAGCGACACTGAAGCTTTCTTT
CASSPSDTEAFF
>TRBD2|NA|TRBJ2-2|TRBV27
TGTGCCAGCAGCGCGGGAGGAGGGACCGGGGAGCTGTTTTTT
CASSAGGGTGELFF
>TRBD2|NA|TRBJ2-7|TRBV4-1
TGCGCCAGCAGCCATGGGGGACTAGCGGCCGAGCAGTACTTC
CASSHGGLAAEQYF
>NA|NA|TRBJ1-1|TRBV15
TGTGCCACCAGCACGGGGGCGCGAGGCCCTGAAGCTTTCTTT
CATSTGARGPEAFF